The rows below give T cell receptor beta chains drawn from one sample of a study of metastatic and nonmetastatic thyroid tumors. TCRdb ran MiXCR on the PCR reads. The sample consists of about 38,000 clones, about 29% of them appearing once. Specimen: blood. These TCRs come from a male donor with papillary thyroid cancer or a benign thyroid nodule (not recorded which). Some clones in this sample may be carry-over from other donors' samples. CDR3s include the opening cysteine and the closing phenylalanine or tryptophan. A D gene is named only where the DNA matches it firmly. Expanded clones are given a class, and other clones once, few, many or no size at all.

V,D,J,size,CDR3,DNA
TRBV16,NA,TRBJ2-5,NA,CASSPQAGAGETQYF,TGTGCCAGCAGTCCTCAGGCGGGGGCTGGAGAGACCCAGTACTTC
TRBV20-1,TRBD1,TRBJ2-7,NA,CSARGQGATLTGFSYEQYF,TGCAGTGCTAGAGGACAGGGGGCCACTTTAACAGGATTCTCCTACGAGCAGTACTTC
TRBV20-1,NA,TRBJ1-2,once,CSAISGAREYGYTF,TGCAGTGCTATTTCGGGGGCAAGGGAGTATGGCTACACCTTC
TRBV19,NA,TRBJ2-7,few,CASSASTDEQYF,TGTGCCAGTAGTGCCAGTACCGACGAGCAGTACTTC
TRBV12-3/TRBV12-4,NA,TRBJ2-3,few,CASRLARGADTQYF,TGTGCCAGCAGACTAGCACGCGGTGCAGATACGCAGTATTTT
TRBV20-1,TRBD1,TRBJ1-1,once,CSAQPDRGLGTEAFF,TGCAGTGCTCAACCTGACAGGGGGCTGGGCACTGAAGCTTTCTTT
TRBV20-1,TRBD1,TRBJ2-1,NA,CSARDLGDSSLLEQFF,TGCAGTGCTAGAGATCTGGGGGACAGTTCCCTTCTTGAGCAGTTCTTC
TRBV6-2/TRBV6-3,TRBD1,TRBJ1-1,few,CASSFTGGTEAFF,TGTGCCAGCAGTTTTACAGGGGGCACTGAAGCTTTCTTT
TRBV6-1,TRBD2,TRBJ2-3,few,CASGGAGGDTQYF,TGTGCCAGCGGGGGGGCGGGAGGAGATACGCAGTATTTT
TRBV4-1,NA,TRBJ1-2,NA,CASSQDEGRDYGYTF,TGCGCCAGCAGCCAAGATGAAGGCAGGGACTATGGCTACACCTTC
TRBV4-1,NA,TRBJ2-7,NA,CASSQGSGPSYEQYF,TGCGCCAGCAGCCAAGGGAGCGGACCTTCCTACGAGCAGTACTTC
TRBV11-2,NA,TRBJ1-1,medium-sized,CASSLVPTGNTEAFF,TGTGCCAGCAGCTTAGTTCCTACAGGGAACACTGAAGCTTTCTTT
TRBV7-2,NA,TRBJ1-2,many,CASSFIQGDGYTF,TGTGCCAGCAGCTTCATCCAGGGCGATGGCTACACCTTC
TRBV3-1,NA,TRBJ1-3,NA,CASSRSGNTIYF,TGTGCCAGCAGCCGGTCTGGAAACACCATATATTTT
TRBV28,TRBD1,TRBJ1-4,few,CASRGDRGGKLFF,TGTGCCAGCAGGGGGGACAGGGGCGGAAAACTGTTTTTT
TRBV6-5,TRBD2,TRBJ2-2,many,CASSYLWTSGSPGELFF,TGTGCCAGCAGTTACCTCTGGACTAGCGGGAGTCCCGGGGAGCTGTTTTTT
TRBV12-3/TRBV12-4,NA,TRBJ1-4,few,CASSLQIGGFEKLFF,TGTGCCAGCAGTTTACAAATTGGGGGTTTTGAAAAACTGTTTTTT
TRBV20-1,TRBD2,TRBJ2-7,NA,CSARERPGTSGRAMSPGQYF,TGCAGTGCTAGAGAACGACCCGGGACTAGCGGGAGGGCTATGTCGCCGGGGCAGTACTTC
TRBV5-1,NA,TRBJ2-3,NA,CASTPGTGVGDTQYF,TGCGCCAGCACTCCCGGGACCGGAGTTGGGGATACGCAGTATTTT
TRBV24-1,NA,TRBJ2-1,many,CATSGSTSNEQFF,TGTGCCACCAGTGGGTCTACATCAAATGAGCAGTTCTTC
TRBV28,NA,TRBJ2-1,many,CASSFMSATPYNEQFF,TGTGCCAGCAGTTTTATGTCGGCCACCCCCTACAATGAGCAGTTCTTC
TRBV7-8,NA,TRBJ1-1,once,CASSINRENTEAFF,TGTGCCAGCAGCATTAACAGGGAGAACACTGAAGCTTTCTTT
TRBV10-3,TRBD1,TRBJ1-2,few,CAISEGDRAYGYTF,TGTGCCATCAGTGAGGGGGACAGGGCCTATGGCTACACCTTC
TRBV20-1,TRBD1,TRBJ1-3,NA,CSARRPPGTGAAGVNTIYF,TGCAGTGCCAGACGCCCCCCCGGGACAGGGGCCGCAGGTGTAAACACCATATATTTT
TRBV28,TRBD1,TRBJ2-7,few,CASKGQREQYF,TGTGCCAGCAAGGGACAGAGGGAGCAGTACTTC
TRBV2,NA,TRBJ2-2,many,CASSIDRTGELFF,TGTGCCAGCAGTATTGATCGCACCGGGGAGCTGTTTTTT
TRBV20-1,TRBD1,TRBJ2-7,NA,CSATRDRDMNEQYF,TGCAGTGCTACTCGGGACAGGGATATGAACGAGCAGTACTTC